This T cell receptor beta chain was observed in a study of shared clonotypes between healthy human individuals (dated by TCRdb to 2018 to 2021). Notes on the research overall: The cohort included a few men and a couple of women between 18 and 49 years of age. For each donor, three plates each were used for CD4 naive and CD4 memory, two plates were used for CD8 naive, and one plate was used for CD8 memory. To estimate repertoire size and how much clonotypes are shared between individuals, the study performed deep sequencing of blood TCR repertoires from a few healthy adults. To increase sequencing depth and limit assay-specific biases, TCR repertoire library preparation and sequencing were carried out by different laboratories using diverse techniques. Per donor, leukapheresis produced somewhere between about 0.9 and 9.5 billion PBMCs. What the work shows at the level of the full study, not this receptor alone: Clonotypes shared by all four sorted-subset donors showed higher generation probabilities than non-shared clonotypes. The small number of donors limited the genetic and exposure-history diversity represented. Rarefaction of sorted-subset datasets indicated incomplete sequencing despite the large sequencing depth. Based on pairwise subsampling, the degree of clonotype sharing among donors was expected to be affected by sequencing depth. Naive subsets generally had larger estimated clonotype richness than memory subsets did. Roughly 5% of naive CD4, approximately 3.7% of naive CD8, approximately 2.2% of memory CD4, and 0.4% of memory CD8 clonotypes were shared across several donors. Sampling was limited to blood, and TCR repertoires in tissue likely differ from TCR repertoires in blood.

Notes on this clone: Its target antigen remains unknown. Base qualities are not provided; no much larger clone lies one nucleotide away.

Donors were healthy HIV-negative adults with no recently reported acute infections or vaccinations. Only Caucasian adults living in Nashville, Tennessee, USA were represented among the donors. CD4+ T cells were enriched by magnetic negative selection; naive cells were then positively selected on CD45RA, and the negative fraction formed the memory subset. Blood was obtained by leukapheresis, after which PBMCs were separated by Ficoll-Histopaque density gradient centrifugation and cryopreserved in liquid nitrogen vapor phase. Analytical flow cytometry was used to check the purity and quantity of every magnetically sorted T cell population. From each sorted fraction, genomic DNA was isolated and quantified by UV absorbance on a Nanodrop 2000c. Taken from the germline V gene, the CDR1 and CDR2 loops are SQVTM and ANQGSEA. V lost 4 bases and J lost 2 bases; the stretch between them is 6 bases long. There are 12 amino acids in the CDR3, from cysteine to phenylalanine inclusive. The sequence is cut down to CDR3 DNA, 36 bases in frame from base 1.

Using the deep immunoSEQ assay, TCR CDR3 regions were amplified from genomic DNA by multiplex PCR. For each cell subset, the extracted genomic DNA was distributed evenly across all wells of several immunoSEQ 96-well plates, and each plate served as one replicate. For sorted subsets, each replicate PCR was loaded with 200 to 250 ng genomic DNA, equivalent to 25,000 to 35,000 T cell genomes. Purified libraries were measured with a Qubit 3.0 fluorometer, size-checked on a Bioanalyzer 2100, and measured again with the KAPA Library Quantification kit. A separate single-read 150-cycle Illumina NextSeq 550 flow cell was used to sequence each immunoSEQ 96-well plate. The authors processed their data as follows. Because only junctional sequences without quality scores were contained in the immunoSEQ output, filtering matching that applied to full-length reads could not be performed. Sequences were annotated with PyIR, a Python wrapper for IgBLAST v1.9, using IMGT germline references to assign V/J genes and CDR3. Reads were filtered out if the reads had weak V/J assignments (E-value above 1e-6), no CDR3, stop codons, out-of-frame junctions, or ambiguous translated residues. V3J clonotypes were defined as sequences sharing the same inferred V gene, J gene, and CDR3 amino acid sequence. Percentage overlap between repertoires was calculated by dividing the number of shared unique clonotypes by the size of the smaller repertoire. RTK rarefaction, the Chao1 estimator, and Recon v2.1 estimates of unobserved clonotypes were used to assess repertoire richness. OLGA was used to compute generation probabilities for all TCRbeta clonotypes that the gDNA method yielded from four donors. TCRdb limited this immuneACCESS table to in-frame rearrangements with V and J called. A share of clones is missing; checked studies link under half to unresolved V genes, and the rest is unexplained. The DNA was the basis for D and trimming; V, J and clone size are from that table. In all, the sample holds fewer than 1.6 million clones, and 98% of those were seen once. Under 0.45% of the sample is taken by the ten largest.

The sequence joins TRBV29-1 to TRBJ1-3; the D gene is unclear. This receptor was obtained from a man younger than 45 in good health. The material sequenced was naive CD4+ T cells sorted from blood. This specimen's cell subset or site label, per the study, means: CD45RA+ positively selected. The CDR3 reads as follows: CSVAGAGNTIYF. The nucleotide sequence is TGCAGCGTTGCAGGCGCTGGAAACACCATATATTTT.